One and the same sample provided the 15 T cell receptor beta chains below, sequenced in a study of vaccination and CD4 T cells after COVID-19. The Oncomine TCR Beta short-read assay sequenced DNA from cultured CD4+ T cells. TCRdb called the PCR reads again in MiXCR, with one record for every CDR3 protein. The sample holds roughly 14,000 distinct CDR3 sequences, about 30% seen once. The treatment is: approximately nine-day PBMC culture with coronavirus spike peptide pools or control peptides (ViraFEST assay). Their recognized antigens are unknown. The specimen was CD4+ T cells from blood, cultured in vitro, collected after SARS-CoV-2 vaccination. All receptors derive from a human donor who had recovered from COVID-19.

The chain has TRBV6-2 or TRBV6-3 and TRBJ2-7; 10 nucleotides match TRBD2. Per germline, CDR1 MNHEY and CDR2 SVGEGT. CDR3 length equals 15 residues. Trimming took 5 bases from V and 3 from J; bases not matched to a gene: 7. The DNA of the CDR3 is TGTGCCAGCAGTAGAACCGGGACTAGCGACTACGAGCAGTACTTC. It translates to CASSRTGTSDYEQYF.

This clonotype is a singleton in its sample. The gene calls are TRBV6-2 or TRBV6-3 and TRBJ2-1; D remains unclear. V was cut by 2 bases and J by 9 bases, with 14 bases left in between. From germline, CDR1 is MNHEY and CDR2 SVGEGT. The CDR3 loop spans 14 amino acids. CDR3: CASSYRGRSSEQFF. The CDR3 DNA reads TGTGCCAGCAGTTACCGTGGGCGGTCTAGTGAGCAGTTCTTC.

This clonotype was detected only a few times. The J gene is TRBJ1-1, the V gene TRBV2, with D hard to call. Trimming cost V 2 bases and J 11 bases, with 9 bases left between them. Germline CDR1 is SNHLY and CDR2 is FYNNEI. This CDR3 contains 11 residues. The CDR3 nucleotides are TGTGCCAGCAGTGAAACGGGGTGGGCTTTCTTT. Protein sequence: CASSETGWAFF.

The sample holds one count of this clonotype. The V and J genes are TRBV2 and TRBJ2-2; D perhaps matches TRBD1 (5 bases). Germline V lookup: CDR1 SNHLY, CDR2 FYNNEI. This CDR3 is built from 13 residues. With 4 bases removed from V and 7 bases from J, the gap between germline ends came to 10 bases. This CDR3 is CASSGTISGELFF. The CDR3 DNA reads as TGTGCCAGCAGTGGGACAATAAGCGGGGAGCTGTTTTTT.

This clonotype was detected a few times. This CDR3 is CASSWDRGNTQYF. The CDR3, as DNA: TGTGCCAGTAGTTGGGACAGGGGGAATACGCAGTATTTT. The chain links TRBV19 to TRBJ2-3; 11 bases align to TRBD1. This CDR3 has 13 residues. V lost 5 bases, J lost 7 bases, and 2 bases stayed unmatched. Germline CDR1 LNHDA, CDR2 SQIVND (reference sequence).

The J gene is TRBJ2-3, the V gene TRBV7-2; unclear D gene. CDR3 length: 14 residues. The V and J ends lost 3 bases and 2 bases respectively, with 9 bases between them. CDR1 and CDR2 (germline): SGHTA, FQGNSA. The CDR3 DNA follows: TGTGCCAGCAGCTTGAGTGGCGCCACAGATACGCAGTATTTT. Amino acid sequence: CASSLSGATDTQYF.

The chain couples TRBV5-3 to TRBJ2-3, with 8 bases identical to TRBD2. TRBV5-3 is classed as an ORF, of uncertain function. With V trimmed by 4 bases and J by 5 bases, 12 bases remained unmatched. The CDR3 extends over 16 amino acids. The CDR3 DNA reads as TGTGCCAGAAGCCCACTCGGGGGGGCGAGAGGAGATACGCAGTATTTT. As protein: CARSPLGGARGDTQYF.

The chain is built from TRBV20-1 and TRBJ2-7, with 10 nucleotides matching TRBD2. The CDR3 spans 14 residues. Trimming cost V 6 bases and J 2 bases; bases outside gene matches: 7. CDR1 and CDR2 from the germline V gene are DFQATT and SNEGSKA (reference sequence). The chain's CDR3 is CSAPLAGEPYEQYF. The CDR3 DNA reads as TGCAGTGCCCCTCTAGCGGGAGAACCCTACGAGCAGTACTTC.

The chain recombines TRBV28 with TRBJ1-2; no clear D. There are 14 residues in the CDR3. Trimming took off 2 bases at V and 4 bases at J, with 11 bases between the two ends. In germline, CDR1 is MDHEN, CDR2 SYDVKM. CDR3 region: CASSLVRSLYGYTF. The CDR3 DNA reads TGTGCCAGCAGTTTAGTTCGTAGTCTCTATGGCTACACCTTC.

This CDR3 is CASTNSMWDRVQPQHF. The CDR3 DNA sequence: TGCGCCAGCACCAATTCAATGTGGGACCGCGTTCAGCCCCAGCATTTT. The rearrangement joins TRBV5-1 to TRBJ1-5, with TRBD1 as a possible D gene (5 bases). The germline V and J ends were trimmed by 6 bases and 6 bases, with 22 bases remaining between them. CDR3 length: 16 residues. The V gene's germline CDR1 is SGHRS and CDR2 YFSETQ.

The chain is built from TRBV2 and TRBJ2-5; tentative D call: TRBD2 (6 bases). Germline CDR1 reads SNHLY; CDR2 reads FYNNEI. This CDR3 comprises 15 residues. With 7 bases removed from V and 4 bases from J, the gap between germline ends came to 19 bases. CDR3 sequence reads: CASTREGGWTETQYF. The CDR3 DNA follows: TGTGCCAGCACTAGGGAAGGAGGGTGGACAGAGACCCAGTACTTC.

Only a few counts were recorded for this clonotype. The chain uses TRBV21-1 and TRBJ2-3; the table's D call of TRBD2 was not tested on the DNA. TRBV21-1 is tagged as a pseudogene. The CDR3 is 17 residues long. The CDR3 coding sequence is TGTGCCAGCAGCAAAGTCCCAGCGGGAGGGCCCACAGATACGCAGTATTTT. This codes for CASSKVPAGGPTDTQYF.

The chain's CDR3 is CASSFRGRETQYF. Written as DNA, the CDR3 is TGTGCCAGCAGCTTTCGGGGAAGGGAGACCCAGTACTTC. V and J are TRBV7-9 and TRBJ2-5, with D possibly TRBD2 on 5 matching bases. CDR1 SEHNR and CDR2 FQNEAQ come from the germline V gene (reference sequence). The CDR3 totals 13 residues. With 3 bases removed from V and 5 bases from J, the gap between germline ends came to 10 bases.

The gene calls are TRBV23-1 and TRBJ2-1; D perhaps matches TRBD2 (6 bases). TRBV23-1 is annotated as an ORF whose role is uncertain. V lost 5 bases and J 0 bases, leaving 8 bases between the germline ends. CDR3 length equals 14 residues. CDR3 sequence reads: CASSYGSSYNEQFF. In DNA form, the CDR3 reads TGCGCCAGCAGTTACGGGAGCTCCTACAATGAGCAGTTCTTC.

The V call is TRBV7-2, the J call TRBJ1-2, with no clear D. Germline CDR1 reads SGHTA; CDR2 reads FQGNSA. V lost 6 bases to trimming and J lost 3 bases, with 11 bases between them. The CDR3 is 13 residues long. The CDR3 sequence is CASSQNLYYGYTF. In nucleotides, the CDR3 is TGTGCCAGCAGTCAGAACCTCTACTATGGCTACACCTTC.